This T cell receptor beta chain was obtained from a study of cytomegalovirus exposure and HLA in healthy donors. Germline CDR1 SGHDT, CDR2 YYEEEE. The CDR3 spans 18 residues. V was pared by 4 bases and J by 5 bases, with 27 bases between. PCR was performed using 60 Vbeta and 13 Jbeta primers. Assay: immunoSEQ multiplex PCR; the TCRdb copy retains only in-frame clones and omits some. The sample holds under 200,000 clones, around 80% seen once. This TCR was sampled from a woman aged 45-65 years in good health and CMV-seropositive. The source material was PBMCs. This rearrangement joins TRBV5-6 to TRBJ1-1; D is perhaps TRBD1 (6 bases). The CDR3 DNA sequence: TGTGCCAGCAGCCAATCCAAGGGGGTCGCCCGGAGAAGAACTGAAGCTTTCTTT. Encoded protein: CASSQSKGVARRRTEAFF.